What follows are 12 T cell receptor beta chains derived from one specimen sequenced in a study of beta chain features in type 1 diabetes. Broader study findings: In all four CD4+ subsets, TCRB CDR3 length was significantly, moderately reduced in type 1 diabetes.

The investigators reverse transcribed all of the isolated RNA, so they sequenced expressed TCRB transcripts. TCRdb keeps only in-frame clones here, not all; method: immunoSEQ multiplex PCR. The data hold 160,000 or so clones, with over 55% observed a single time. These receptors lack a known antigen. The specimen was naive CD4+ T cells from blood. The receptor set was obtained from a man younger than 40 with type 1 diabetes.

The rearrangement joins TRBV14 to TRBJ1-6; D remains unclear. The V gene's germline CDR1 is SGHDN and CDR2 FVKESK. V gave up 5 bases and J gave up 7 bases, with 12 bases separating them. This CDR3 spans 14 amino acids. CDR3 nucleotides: TGTGCCAGCAGCAACGGAGAGTACAATTCACCCCTCCACTTT. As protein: CASSNGEYNSPLHF.

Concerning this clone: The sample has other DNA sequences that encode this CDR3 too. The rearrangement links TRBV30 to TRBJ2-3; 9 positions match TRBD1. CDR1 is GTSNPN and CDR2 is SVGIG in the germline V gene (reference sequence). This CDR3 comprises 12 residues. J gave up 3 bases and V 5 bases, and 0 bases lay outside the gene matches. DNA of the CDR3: TGTGCCTGGGGACAGGGGACAGATACGCAGTATTTT. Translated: CAWGQGTDTQYF. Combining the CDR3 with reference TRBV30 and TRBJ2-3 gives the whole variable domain SQTIHQWPATLVQPVGSPLSLECTVEGTSNPNLYWYRQAAGRGLQLLFYSVGIGQISSEVPQNLSASRPQDRQFILSSKKLLLSDSGFYLCAWGQGTDTQYFGPGTRLTVL.

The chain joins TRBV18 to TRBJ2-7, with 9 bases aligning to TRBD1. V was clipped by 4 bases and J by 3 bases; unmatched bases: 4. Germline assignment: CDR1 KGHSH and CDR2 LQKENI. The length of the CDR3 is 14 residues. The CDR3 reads CASSLGTGIYEQYF. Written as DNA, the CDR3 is TGTGCCAGCTCACTCGGGACAGGGATCTACGAGCAGTACTTC.

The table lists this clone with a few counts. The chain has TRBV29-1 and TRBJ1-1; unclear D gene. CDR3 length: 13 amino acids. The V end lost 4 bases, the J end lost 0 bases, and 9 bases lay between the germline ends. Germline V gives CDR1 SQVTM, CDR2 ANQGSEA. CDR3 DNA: TGCAGCGTTGGCGTTGGACTGAACACTGAAGCTTTCTTT. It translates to CSVGVGLNTEAFF.

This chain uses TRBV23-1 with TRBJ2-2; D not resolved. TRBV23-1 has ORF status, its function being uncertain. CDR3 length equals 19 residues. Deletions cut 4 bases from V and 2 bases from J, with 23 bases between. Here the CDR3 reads CASSLRFQPATPNTGELFF. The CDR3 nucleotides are TGCGCCAGCAGTCTGAGGTTTCAACCCGCGACCCCAAACACCGGGGAGCTGTTTTTT.

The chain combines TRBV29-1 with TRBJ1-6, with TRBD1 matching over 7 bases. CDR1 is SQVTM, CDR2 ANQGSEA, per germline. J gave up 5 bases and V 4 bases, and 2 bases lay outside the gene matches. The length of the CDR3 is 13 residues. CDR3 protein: CSVGQGDNSPLHF. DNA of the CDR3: TGCAGCGTTGGGCAGGGGGATAATTCACCCCTCCACTTT.

CDR3 sequence reads: CASRRRDTSYEQYF. The CDR3 nucleotides are TGTGCCAGCAGGAGACGAGACACCTCCTACGAGCAGTACTTC. The V gene is TRBV27, the J gene TRBJ2-7; D ambiguous. V lost 6 bases, J lost 0 bases, and 12 bases lay in between. Per the germline V gene, CDR1 is MNHEY and CDR2 is SMNVEV (reference sequence). The CDR3 has 14 residues.

The CDR3 coding sequence is TGTGCCAGCAGCCGACCGAACACTGAAGCTTTCTTT. Protein sequence: CASSRPNTEAFF. The rearrangement uses TRBV7-9 and TRBJ1-1; no firm D call. The CDR3 contains 12 residues. The V end was cut by 5 bases, the J end by 1 base, with 5 bases between. Germline-derived CDR1 and CDR2 are SEHNR and FQNEAQ (reference sequence).

The CDR3 reads CASSRGEGRHEQYF. DNA for the CDR3: TGTGCCAGCAGCAGGGGGGAGGGACGTCACGAGCAGTACTTC. V usage is TRBV11-2 and J usage is TRBJ2-7, with a weak D call TRBD2 (7 bases). CDR3 length equals 14 residues. Looked up from germline, CDR1 is SGHAT and CDR2 is FQNNGV. Trimming cost V 5 bases and J 5 bases, with 16 bases left between them.

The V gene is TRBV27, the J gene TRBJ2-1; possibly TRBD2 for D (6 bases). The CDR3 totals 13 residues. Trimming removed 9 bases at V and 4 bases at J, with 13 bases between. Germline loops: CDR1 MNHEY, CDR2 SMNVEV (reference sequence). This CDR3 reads CASRRDLYNEQFF. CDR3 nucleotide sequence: TGTGCCAGTCGTAGGGACTTGTACAATGAGCAGTTCTTC.

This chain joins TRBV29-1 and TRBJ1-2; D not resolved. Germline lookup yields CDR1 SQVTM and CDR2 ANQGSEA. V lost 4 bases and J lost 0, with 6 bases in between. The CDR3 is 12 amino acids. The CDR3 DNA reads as TGCAGCGTTGGCCCAACTAACTATGGCTACACCTTC. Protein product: CSVGPTNYGYTF.

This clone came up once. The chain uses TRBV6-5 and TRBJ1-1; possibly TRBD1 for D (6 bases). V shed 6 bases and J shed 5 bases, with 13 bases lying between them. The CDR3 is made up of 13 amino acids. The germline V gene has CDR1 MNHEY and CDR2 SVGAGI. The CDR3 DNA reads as TGTGCCAGCAGGAGGACAGAAGGGACTGAAGCTTTCTTT. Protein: CASRRTEGTEAFF.